Shown below are 11 T cell receptor beta chains from a single sample sequenced in a study of blood T cell repertoires in COVID-19 (TCRdb year 2020). The library came from the immunoSEQ multiplex PCR assay. TCRdb carries this immuneACCESS record with in-frame sequences only. Its versions omit some clonotypes, under half of them owing to an unresolved V gene in the studies checked, with the rest unexplained. The sample includes just over 250,000 clones, with about nine tenths observed a single time. The ten largest clones represent approximately 2.6% of the sample. Source material: peripheral blood. These receptors all stem from a person aged 18-35 years with COVID-19, enrolled during active disease.

The V gene is TRBV25-1, the J gene TRBJ2-7, with D possibly matching TRBD1 (6 bases). CDR1 and CDR2 from the germline V gene are MGHDK and SYGVNS. This CDR3 has 14 residues. The germline V and J ends were trimmed by 7 bases and 2 bases, with 15 bases remaining between them. The CDR3 loop reads CASKGGTPAYEQYF. CDR3 DNA sequence: TGTGCCAGCAAAGGGGGAACTCCTGCCTACGAGCAGTACTTC.

This clone is a singleton in its sample. This rearrangement joins TRBV7-2 to TRBJ1-1, with 7 bases that match TRBD1. Trimming cost V 0 bases and J 0 bases; bases outside gene matches: 1. This CDR3 is built from 15 residues. Germline CDR1 reads SGHTA; CDR2 reads FQGNSA. CDR3 in amino acids: CASSLAGQLNTEAFF. CDR3 bases: TGTGCCAGCAGCTTAGCGGGACAGTTGAACACTGAAGCTTTCTTT.

This clone was seen only once. The chain carries TRBV4-2 and TRBJ1-6; 9 nucleotides match TRBD1. The CDR3 runs to 15 residues. With 1 base clipped from V and 8 bases from J, the junction kept 3 bases outside the gene matches. The germline V gene encodes CDR1 LGHNA and CDR2 YNFKEQ. This CDR3 is CASSQGQGDYSPLHF. CDR3 nucleotide sequence: TGTGCCAGCAGCCAAGGACAGGGGGATTATTCACCCCTCCACTTT.

V is TRBV5-6 and J is TRBJ2-7; TRBD1 aligns across 8 bases. Germline V gene data show CDR1 as SGHDT and CDR2 as YYEEEE. This CDR3 has 16 residues. The V gene end was trimmed by 5 bases and the J gene end by 5 bases; junction bases not matched to a gene: 15. CDR3 region: CASRAGQGEVANEQYF. CDR3 DNA sequence: TGTGCCAGCAGAGCTGGACAGGGTGAGGTAGCCAACGAGCAGTACTTC. The variable domain in full, with the rest retrieved from reference TRBV5-6 and TRBJ2-7, is DAGVTQSPTHLIKTRGQQVTLRCSPKSGHDTVSWYQQALGQGPQFIFQYYEEEERQRGNFPDRFSGHQFPNYSSELNVNALLLGDSALYLCASRAGQGEVANEQYFGPGTRLTVT.

In its sample, this clone was seen once. The V call is TRBV24-1, the J call TRBJ2-3; D is ambiguous. Germline CDR1 is KGHDR and CDR2 is SFDVKD. Trimming took 1 base from V and 2 from J, leaving 3 bases between them. The CDR3 totals 13 residues. In DNA, the CDR3 is TGTGCCACCAGTGATTTTCTCACAGATACGCAGTATTTT. Translation: CATSDFLTDTQYF.

The V and J genes are TRBV19 and TRBJ1-2, with 7 bases aligning to TRBD1. This CDR3 comprises 11 residues. CDR1 and CDR2 (germline): LNHDA, SQIVND (reference sequence). Germline trimming cut 8 bases from V and 6 bases from J; bases unmatched to any gene: 3. Here the CDR3 reads CASGTVDGYTF. Here the CDR3 DNA reads TGTGCCAGTGGGACAGTAGATGGCTACACCTTC.

J is TRBJ1-3 and V is TRBV11-2; no clear D. With 1 base removed from V and 0 bases from J, the gap between germline ends came to 4 bases. The germline CDR1 and CDR2 sequences are SGHAT and FQNNGV. This CDR3 is 14 amino acids long. CDR3 region: CASSLGGSGNTIYF. CDR3 bases: TGTGCCAGCAGCTTAGGAGGCTCTGGAAACACCATATATTTT.

The chain carries TRBV19 and TRBJ1-5; no reliable D call. The V gene lost 3 bases and the J gene lost 4 bases, with 13 bases spanning the gap. Germline CDR1 reads LNHDA; CDR2 reads SQIVND (reference sequence). CDR3 size: 15 residues. CDR3 nucleotides: TGTGCCAGTAGTATTATTCTGTGGCCGAATCAGCCCCAGCATTTT. Translation: CASSIILWPNQPQHF.

This sequence joins TRBV18 and TRBJ1-2; D is undetermined. Germline V gene sequence: CDR1 KGHSH, CDR2 LQKENI. The CDR3 sequence is 13 residues long. V lost 2 bases to trimming and J lost 2 bases, with 6 bases between them. The CDR3 region is CASSPGENYGYTF. The CDR3 nucleotides are TGTGCCAGCTCACCAGGGGAGAACTATGGCTACACCTTC. Using reference TRBV18 and TRBJ1-2 for the parts outside the CDR3, the full variable domain is NAGVMQNPRHLVRRRGQEARLRCSPMKGHSHVYWYRQLPEEGLKFMVYLQKENIIDESGMPKERFSAEFPKEGPSILRIQQVVRGDSAAYFCASSPGENYGYTFGSGTRLTVV.

V usage is TRBV9 and J usage is TRBJ2-7; 8 bases agree with TRBD2. The CDR3 runs 15 residues. Germline V gene data show CDR1 as SGDLS and CDR2 as YYNGEE. Trimming removed 0 bases from V and 4 bases from J; junction bases left unmatched: 6. CDR3 bases: TGTGCCAGCAGCGTAGGCCTAGCGGGCGAGTACGAGCAGTACTTC. Translated: CASSVGLAGEYEQYF. Drawing the rest from reference TRBV9 and TRBJ2-7, the complete variable domain is DSGVTQTPKHLITATGQRVTLRCSPRSGDLSVYWYQQSLDQGLQFLIQYYNGEERAKGNILERFSAQQFPDLHSELNLSSLELGDSALYFCASSVGLAGEYEQYFGPGTRLTVT.

This chain uses TRBV23-1 with TRBJ1-2; unclear D gene. TRBV23-1 is an ORF, with its function uncertain. There are 14 residues in the CDR3. V was shortened by 9 bases and J by 0 bases, with 14 bases between the two germline ends. In DNA form, the CDR3 reads TGCGCCAGAAGGGTAAGGGAGACTAACTATGGCTACACCTTC. Translating gives CARRVRETNYGYTF.